These 30 T cell receptor beta chains came from one sample sequenced in a study of blood T cell repertoires in COVID-19 (TCRdb year 2020). The protocol used for the library was the immunoSEQ multiplex PCR assay. The source is immuneACCESS, and TCRdb retained only in-frame sequences with V and J called. Part of the clones is not carried over; for the studies checked, unresolved V genes explain less than half of this, and the remainder is unexplained. Across this sample there are 95,000 to 150,000 clones, with around four fifths seen only once. Approximately 25% of the sample is in the top ten clones. Sequenced sample: peripheral blood. All receptors come from a human donor in a cohort sampled during active COVID-19.

V usage is TRBV6-1 and J usage is TRBJ1-3; D not certain. V lost 10 bases and J 8 bases, leaving 12 bases between the germline ends. This CDR3 is 11 amino acids long. CDR1 is MNHNS and CDR2 is SASEGT in the germline V gene. The CDR3 loop reads CATLSLYTIYF. CDR3 DNA: TGTGCCACCCTTTCCCTTTACACCATATATTTT.

The CDR3 region has the DNA TGTGCCAGCAGCCCGGCGATGAACTATGGCATAGGCTACACCTTC. Its protein is CASSPAMNYGIGYTF. The chain has TRBV7-9 and TRBJ1-2; the D is unclear. The ends were cut back, 5 bases at V and 8 bases at J, with 21 bases in the middle. The CDR3 is 15 amino acids. Germline V gene data show CDR1 as SEHNR and CDR2 as FQNEAQ (reference sequence).

This chain links TRBV27 with TRBJ2-1; tentative D call: TRBD1 (6 bases). From germline, CDR1 is MNHEY and CDR2 SMNVEV (reference sequence). The V and J ends lost 6 bases and 6 bases respectively, with 21 bases between them. CDR3 length: 16 residues. The CDR3: CASSTPDSSDPNEQFF. In DNA form, the CDR3 reads TGTGCCAGCAGCACACCGGACAGCTCCGACCCCAATGAGCAGTTCTTC.

The chain couples TRBV27 to TRBJ2-2; 9 bases line up with TRBD2. Trimming removed 8 bases from V and 5 bases from J; junction bases left unmatched: 6. CDR1 is MNHEY, CDR2 SMNVEV, per germline (reference sequence). The CDR3 runs 14 residues. CDR3 in DNA: TGTGCCAGCCGTAGCGGGAGAGAAACCGGGGAGCTGTTTTTT. It translates to CASRSGRETGELFF.

The V gene is TRBV18, the J gene TRBJ1-2; the match to TRBD1 covers 12 bases. Per germline, CDR1 KGHSH and CDR2 LQKENI. This CDR3 has 16 amino acids. The ends lost 0 bases at V and 8 bases at J; junction bases unmatched: 7. The CDR3 region is CASSPPGQGALKGYTF. CDR3 sequence (DNA): TGTGCCAGCTCACCACCGGGACAGGGGGCCCTAAAAGGCTACACCTTC.

The chain uses TRBV6-5 and TRBJ1-2, with a tentative D call TRBD1 (5 bases). Trimming removed 9 bases from V and 4 bases from J, with 15 bases in between. The germline CDR1 and CDR2 sequences are MNHEY and SVGAGI. CDR3 length: 13 residues. The CDR3 here is CASSAGGAYGYTF. The CDR3 DNA follows: TGTGCCAGTTCCGCGGGGGGAGCCTATGGCTACACCTTC.

CDR3 amino acids: CASSLYSGQVDTQYF. The CDR3, as DNA: TGTGCCAGCAGCTTATACAGCGGGCAGGTAGATACGCAGTATTTT. The J gene is TRBJ2-3, the V gene TRBV7-9; maybe TRBD2 (6 bases). V lost 2 bases, J lost 5 bases, and 14 bases lay in between. The CDR3 sequence is 15 residues long. CDR1 and CDR2 from the germline V gene are SEHNR and FQNEAQ (reference sequence).

The chain is built from TRBV7-6 and TRBJ1-1, with 7 bases matching TRBD1. Trimming took 4 bases from V and 4 from J; bases not matched to a gene: 15. The germline gives CDR1 SGHVS, CDR2 FNYEAQ. The CDR3 extends over 17 amino acids. CDR3 residues: CASSSTYDRERVTEAFF. Here the CDR3 DNA reads TGTGCCAGCAGCTCGACTTATGACAGGGAGAGGGTCACTGAAGCTTTCTTT.

The CDR3 loop is CASSSSGQGSQPQHF. In DNA form, the CDR3 reads TGTGCCAGCAGTAGCTCGGGACAGGGGAGTCAGCCCCAGCATTTT. The V call is TRBV6-2 or TRBV6-3, the J call TRBJ1-5, with 10 bases identical to TRBD1. The CDR3 consists of 15 residues. The germline gives CDR1 MNHEY, CDR2 SVGEGT. V gave up 5 bases and J gave up 6 bases; unmatched junction bases: 7.

This chain uses TRBV19 with TRBJ1-5, with 9 bases lining up with TRBD1. Germline-derived CDR1 and CDR2 are LNHDA and SQIVND (reference sequence). The V and J ends lost 3 bases and 1 base, in that order; junction bases with no gene match: 13. CDR3 size: 19 residues. The CDR3 loop reads CASSMPKEGTGKSNQPQHF. CDR3 nucleotides: TGTGCCAGTAGTATGCCAAAAGAAGGGACAGGGAAGAGCAATCAGCCCCAGCATTTT.

This clone came up once. The chain uses TRBV5-1 and TRBJ2-5; 11 bases line up with TRBD2. CDR3 length: 16 amino acids. With 0 bases clipped from V and 2 bases from J, the junction kept 3 bases outside the gene matches. Germline values: CDR1 SGHRS, CDR2 YFSETQ. The CDR3 coding sequence is TGCGCCAGCAGCTTGGGTTCTAGCGGGGGGCAAGAGACCCAGTACTTC. It translates to CASSLGSSGGQETQYF.

V usage is TRBV6-2 or TRBV6-3 and J usage is TRBJ2-2, with 8 bases that match TRBD2. With 2 bases clipped from V and 7 bases from J, the junction kept 9 bases outside the gene matches. Germline V CDR1 and CDR2: MNHEY, SVGEGT. The CDR3 spans 16 residues. CDR3 loop: CASSYEERELNGELFF. CDR3 nucleotide sequence: TGTGCCAGCAGTTACGAGGAGCGGGAGCTCAACGGGGAGCTGTTTTTT.

The V call is TRBV6-2 or TRBV6-3, the J call TRBJ1-5; D is perhaps TRBD1 (5 bases). The V end lost 6 bases, the J end lost 6 bases, and 18 bases lay between the germline ends. The CDR3 is 15 amino acids. Germline values: CDR1 MNHEY, CDR2 SVGEGT. In nucleotides, the CDR3 is TGTGCCAGCAGCCACCCGCAGGGTAGTGCTCAGCCCCAGCATTTT. Amino acid sequence: CASSHPQGSAQPQHF.

The chain links TRBV6-2 or TRBV6-3 to TRBJ2-5; 8 bases fit TRBD1. With V trimmed by 5 bases and J by 7 bases, 6 bases remained unmatched. CDR1 is MNHEY, CDR2 SVGEGT, per germline. This CDR3 comprises 13 residues. The CDR3 DNA reads TGTGCCAGCAGTCGGACAGGGCGGGTGACCCAGTACTTC. It yields the protein CASSRTGRVTQYF.

The V call is TRBV9, the J call TRBJ2-5, with TRBD2 matching over 9 bases. The CDR3 covers 14 residues. J gave up 5 bases and V 4 bases, and 6 bases lay outside the gene matches. Germline loops: CDR1 SGDLS, CDR2 YYNGEE. The CDR3 nucleotides read TGTGCCAGCAGCTTTAGCGGGAGCCATGAGACCCAGTACTTC. Protein sequence: CASSFSGSHETQYF.

The table lists this clone with a few counts. The chain joins TRBV18 to TRBJ1-5; TRBD1 aligns across 10 bases. Trimming removed 3 bases from V and 11 bases from J; junction bases left unmatched: 13. Germline lookup yields CDR1 KGHSH and CDR2 LQKENI. This CDR3 is 16 amino acids long. CDR3 DNA sequence: TGTGCCAGCTCACCCCCGGGACAGGGGCTTGGACGGGCCCAGCATTTT. This encodes CASSPPGQGLGRAQHF.

The chain combines TRBV7-2 with TRBJ2-2; 12 bases map to TRBD2. Germline CDR1 and CDR2: SGHTA and FQGNSA. This CDR3 has 19 residues. The trim removed 1 base at V and 5 bases at J, leaving 11 bases unmatched. The CDR3 here is CASSLVLPSGGAETGELFF. The CDR3 nucleotides read TGTGCCAGCAGCTTAGTTTTACCTAGCGGGGGGGCCGAGACCGGGGAGCTGTTTTTT. The variable domain in full, with the rest retrieved from reference TRBV7-2 and TRBJ2-2, is GAGVSQSPSNKVTEKGKDVELRCDPISGHTALYWYRQSLGQGLEFLIYFQGNSAPDKSGLPSDRFSAERTGGSVSTLTIQRTQQEDSAVYLCASSLVLPSGGAETGELFFGEGSRLTVL.

The V and J genes are TRBV28 and TRBJ1-4; a weak D match, TRBD1 (5 bases). The CDR3 is made up of 14 amino acids. Trimming took off 7 bases at V and 8 bases at J, with 17 bases between the two ends. The germline V gene encodes CDR1 MDHEN and CDR2 SYDVKM. The CDR3 region is CASTLSGAREKLFF. CDR3 sequence (DNA): TGTGCCAGCACCCTGAGCGGGGCGAGGGAAAAACTGTTTTTT.

This chain connects TRBV12-1 to TRBJ2-1; no check of the table's D call, TRBD2, against the DNA was made. TRBV12-1 is listed as a pseudogene. The CDR3 loop spans 15 amino acids. The CDR3 loop reads CASSPGLAGVLEQFF. The CDR3 DNA reads TGTGCCAGCAGCCCCGGACTAGCGGGAGTCCTTGAGCAGTTCTTC.

The chain is built from TRBV6-5 and TRBJ1-2; D not certain. The CDR3 totals 16 residues. The V end was cut by 0 bases, the J end by 0 bases, with 11 bases between. CDR1 and CDR2 from the germline V gene are MNHEY and SVGAGI. The CDR3 loop reads CASSYSIATANYGYTF. For the CDR3, the DNA is TGTGCCAGCAGTTACTCGATAGCAACCGCTAACTATGGCTACACCTTC.

The rearrangement uses TRBV5-1 and TRBJ1-3, with D perhaps matching TRBD1 (6 bases). This CDR3 contains 13 residues. V lost 0 bases and J lost 7, with 8 bases in between. Germline V gives CDR1 SGHRS, CDR2 YFSETQ. The CDR3 DNA sequence: TGCGCCAGCAGCTTGGACAGGGAGAACACCATATATTTT. This gives the protein CASSLDRENTIYF. The full variable domain, completed using reference TRBV5-1 and TRBJ1-3, is KAGVTQTPRYLIKTRGQQVTLSCSPISGHRSVSWYQQTPGQGLQFLFEYFSETQRNKGNFPGRFSGRQFSNSRSEMNVSTLELGDSALYLCASSLDRENTIYFGEGSWLTVV.

Note on this clone: The same CDR3 arises from other DNA sequences in this sample as well. This chain connects TRBV29-1 to TRBJ1-6; TRBD1 matches at 7 bases. There are 13 residues in the CDR3. The trim removed 4 bases at V and 7 bases at J, leaving 4 bases unmatched. Germline V CDR1 and CDR2: SQVTM, ANQGSEA. The CDR3 sequence is CSVGQGLNSPLHF. CDR3 in DNA: TGCAGCGTTGGACAGGGCCTAAATTCACCCCTCCACTTT.

The rearrangement links TRBV7-2 to TRBJ2-7; D ambiguous. The CDR3 runs to 11 residues. The V end lost 4 bases, the J end lost 9 bases, and 10 bases lay between the germline ends. In germline, CDR1 is SGHTA, CDR2 FQGNSA. CDR3 residues: CASSYGVGQYF. The CDR3 nucleotides read TGTGCCAGCAGCTACGGAGTTGGGCAGTACTTC.

The J gene is TRBJ1-2, the V gene TRBV28, with 8 nucleotides matching TRBD1. Germline V CDR1 and CDR2: MDHEN, SYDVKM. V was pared by 4 bases and J by 3 bases, with 7 bases of the junction left unmatched. CDR3 length: 15 amino acids. In DNA form, the CDR3 reads TGTGCCAGCAGTTCCACCGGGACAGGCGACTATGGCTACACCTTC. Protein: CASSSTGTGDYGYTF.

The table lists this clone with a few counts. The chain couples TRBV2 to TRBJ1-5, with 8 bases lining up with TRBD1. The junction had 9 bases not matched to a gene; V was cut back by 8 bases and J by 3 bases. CDR3 length: 15 amino acids. Germline loops: CDR1 SNHLY, CDR2 FYNNEI. DNA for the CDR3: TGTGCCAGCTCCCCCCAGGGGGCGAACAATCAGCCCCAGCATTTT. As protein: CASSPQGANNQPQHF. The variable domain in full, completed from reference TRBV2 and TRBJ1-5, reads EPEVTQTPSHQVTQMGQEVILRCVPISNHLYFYWYRQILGQKVEFLVSFYNNEISEKSEIFDDQFSVERPDGSNFTLKIRSTKLEDSAMYFCASSPQGANNQPQHFGDGTRLSIL.

In its sample, this clone was seen once. The genes are TRBV21-1 and TRBJ2-3; no check of the table's D call, TRBD2, against the DNA was made. TRBV21-1 counts as a pseudogene. The CDR3 is 14 residues long. The CDR3 DNA sequence: TGTGCCAGCAGGCTAGCGGGGAGCACAGATACGCAGTATTTT. Translated: CASRLAGSTDTQYF.

CDR3 sequence: CASSFDRGNGYTF. DNA of the CDR3: TGTGCCAGCAGTTTTGACAGGGGTAATGGCTACACCTTC. The genes are TRBV27 and TRBJ1-2; 8 bases agree with TRBD1. This CDR3 contains 13 residues. The junction had 3 bases not matched to a gene; V was cut back by 3 bases and J by 6 bases. CDR1 MNHEY and CDR2 SMNVEV come from the germline V gene (reference sequence).

This clone was counted once. The chain combines TRBV7-2 with TRBJ1-4, with TRBD1 identical over 7 bases. The CDR3 has 14 amino acids. The V segment lost 3 bases and the J segment 8 bases; nucleotides outside the gene matches: 6. The germline V gene encodes CDR1 SGHTA and CDR2 FQGNSA. CDR3 loop: CASSFSTGTEKLFF. Here the CDR3 DNA reads TGTGCCAGCAGCTTTTCGACAGGGACCGAAAAACTGTTTTTT. Using reference TRBV7-2 and TRBJ1-4 for the parts outside the CDR3, the full variable domain is GAGVSQSPSNKVTEKGKDVELRCDPISGHTALYWYRQSLGQGLEFLIYFQGNSAPDKSGLPSDRFSAERTGGSVSTLTIQRTQQEDSAVYLCASSFSTGTEKLFFGSGTQLSVL.

This clone has only a few counts. V usage is TRBV28 and J usage is TRBJ2-1; a weak D match, TRBD2 (7 bases). In germline, CDR1 is MDHEN, CDR2 SYDVKM. CDR3 length: 15 residues. With 5 bases removed from V and 9 bases from J, the gap between germline ends came to 20 bases. The CDR3: CASSQDGGLGGEQFF. The CDR3 region has the DNA TGTGCCAGCAGTCAAGACGGGGGGCTAGGCGGTGAGCAGTTCTTC.

This clone was seen once. The genes are TRBV6-2 or TRBV6-3 and TRBJ2-4; D gene ambiguous. The CDR3 extends over 12 amino acids. Germline CDR1 is MNHEY and CDR2 is SVGEGT. V lost 2 bases to trimming and J lost 16 bases, with 15 bases between them. As DNA, the CDR3 is TGTGCCAGCAGTTACGACATAGATGAGCAATACTTC. Translated: CASSYDIDEQYF.